Listed here are 25 T cell receptor beta chains from one sample, sequenced in a study of blood T cell repertoires in COVID-19. Method: immunoSEQ multiplex PCR; TCRdb's copy keeps in-frame clones and lacks some. This table has more than 350,000 clones, 80% to 90% appearing once. The sample was peripheral blood. These receptors were taken from a woman between 25 and 40 years old with COVID-19, enrolled during active disease.

V gene TRBV2 combines with J gene TRBJ2-3; TRBD2 matches 7 bases. CDR1 SNHLY and CDR2 FYNNEI come from the germline V gene. V lost 6 bases and J lost 3; bases outside the gene matches: 9. This CDR3 is 15 amino acids long. CDR3 sequence reads: CASRTGTTTTDTQYF. Written as DNA, the CDR3 is TGTGCCAGCAGGACCGGGACTACGACGACAGATACGCAGTATTTT.

The chain recombines TRBV11-2 with TRBJ2-3; 15 bases fit TRBD2. CDR3 length equals 16 residues. Germline lookup yields CDR1 SGHAT and CDR2 FQNNGV. The junction had 7 bases not matched to a gene; V was cut back by 4 bases and J by 8 bases. The CDR3 bases are TGTGCCAGCAGCTCCAGGGGACTAGCGGGAGGTGGTACGCAGTATTTT. Translated, it gives CASSSRGLAGGGTQYF.

This sequence joins TRBV7-9 and TRBJ1-2; 7 nucleotides align to TRBD1. There are 12 residues in the CDR3. V shed 3 bases, J shed 6 bases, and the junction held 1 base outside the gene matches. Germline V gene data show CDR1 as SEHNR and CDR2 as FQNEAQ (reference sequence). CDR3 protein: CASSFTGDGYTF. The DNA for the CDR3 is TGTGCCAGCAGCTTCACAGGGGATGGCTACACCTTC.

The V and J genes are TRBV28 and TRBJ2-3, with TRBD2 as a possible D gene (5 bases). CDR1 and CDR2 from the germline V gene are MDHEN and SYDVKM. Trimming stripped 3 bases from V and 7 bases from J, with 8 bases between. This CDR3 is built from 12 residues. The CDR3 sequence is CASSFRGNTQYF. In DNA, the CDR3 is TGTGCCAGCAGTTTTAGAGGGAATACGCAGTATTTT.

The V call is TRBV24-1, the J call TRBJ1-5; TRBD1 is a possible D gene (6 bases). This CDR3 is 14 amino acids long. The V end was cut by 4 bases, the J end by 2 bases, with 8 bases between. Germline V lookup: CDR1 KGHDR, CDR2 SFDVKD. The DNA of the CDR3 is TGTGCCACCAGTGAATCAGGGGGCAATCAGCCCCAGCATTTT. Protein product: CATSESGGNQPQHF.

The V gene is TRBV24-1, the J gene TRBJ2-7, with 8 bases that match TRBD1. V was pared by 3 bases and J by 4 bases, with 7 bases of the junction left unmatched. This CDR3 region has 15 residues. Germline V gives CDR1 KGHDR, CDR2 SFDVKD. This CDR3 is CATSDPGTGRYEQYF. In DNA, the CDR3 is TGTGCCACCAGTGATCCCGGGACAGGAAGGTACGAGCAGTACTTC.

This chain connects TRBV6-6 to TRBJ1-6; D unclear. The CDR3 sequence is 16 residues long. The germline CDR1 and CDR2 sequences are MNHNY and SVGAGI (reference sequence). The V gene lost 1 base and the J gene lost 8 bases, with 15 bases spanning the gap. The CDR3 protein is CASSYYKPAGDSPLHF. For the CDR3, the DNA is TGTGCCAGCAGTTACTATAAGCCAGCGGGAGATTCACCCCTCCACTTT.

The table lists this clone with a few counts. The genes are TRBV9 and TRBJ2-2, with a tentative D call TRBD2 (5 bases). The CDR3 has 14 amino acids. Germline loops: CDR1 SGDLS, CDR2 YYNGEE. Deletions cut 2 bases from V and 3 bases from J, with 8 bases between. The CDR3 sequence is CASSVRGDTGELFF. The CDR3 coding sequence is TGTGCCAGCAGCGTCCGGGGTGACACCGGGGAGCTGTTTTTT. Together with reference TRBV9 and TRBJ2-2, the CDR3 gives the full variable domain: DSGVTQTPKHLITATGQRVTLRCSPRSGDLSVYWYQQSLDQGLQFLIQYYNGEERAKGNILERFSAQQFPDLHSELNLSSLELGDSALYFCASSVRGDTGELFFGEGSRLTVL.

The chain is built from TRBV7-6 and TRBJ2-5; TRBD2 matches 7 bases. V lost 2 bases, J lost 4 bases, and 7 bases stayed unmatched. The CDR3 spans 15 residues. Germline V gene lookup returns CDR1 SGHVS and CDR2 FNYEAQ. CDR3 in DNA: TGTGCCAGCAGCTTAAGTCGGCCGGGGGGAGAGACCCAGTACTTC. Translating gives CASSLSRPGGETQYF.

V and J are TRBV7-9 and TRBJ1-6; TRBD1 aligns across 8 bases. Germline V gene sequence: CDR1 SEHNR, CDR2 FQNEAQ (reference sequence). CDR3 length equals 14 residues. The ends lost 6 bases at V and 8 bases at J; junction bases unmatched: 6. CDR3 loop: CASRFTGGDSPLHF. CDR3 DNA: TGTGCCAGCAGATTTACAGGGGGTGATTCACCCCTCCACTTT.

This clone was detected only a few times. The J gene is TRBJ1-1, the V gene TRBV5-5, with D tentatively TRBD1 (5 bases). Germline V gene lookup returns CDR1 SGHKS and CDR2 YYEKEE (reference sequence). This CDR3 spans 14 amino acids. The V end lost 3 bases, the J end lost 6 bases, and 15 bases lay between the germline ends. The CDR3 nucleotides are TGTGCCAGCAGCTATATTTGGGGAGGGGCTGAAGCTTTCTTT. It specifies CASSYIWGGAEAFF.

For this clone: In the same sample, other DNA sequences code for this CDR3. The chain recombines TRBV19 with TRBJ2-7; D gene uncertain. The germline V gene has CDR1 LNHDA and CDR2 SQIVND (reference sequence). The CDR3 loop spans 13 amino acids. V lost 0 bases and J lost 1, with 4 bases in between. CDR3 loop: CASSIDRSYEQYF. CDR3 nucleotides: TGTGCCAGTAGTATAGACAGATCCTACGAGCAGTACTTC.

The chain employs TRBV3-1 (or the pseudogene TRBV3-2) and TRBJ2-3, with 13 bases that match TRBD2. V lost 1 base to trimming and J lost 2 bases; unmatched junction nucleotides: 6. CDR1 and CDR2 from the germline V gene are LGHDT and YNNKEL (reference sequence). The CDR3 totals 18 residues. This CDR3 reads CASSQVLGTSGDTDTQYF. CDR3 nucleotide sequence: TGTGCCAGCAGCCAAGTCCTCGGGACTAGCGGGGACACAGATACGCAGTATTTT.

The chain has TRBV10-2 and TRBJ2-3, with 8 bases aligning to TRBD2. Germline V CDR1 and CDR2: WSHSY, SAAADI. Losses at the gene ends were 5 bases for V and 4 bases for J; bases not matched to a gene: 2. This CDR3 contains 13 residues. CDR3 protein: CASSPGGPDTQYF. In DNA form, the CDR3 reads TGCGCCAGCAGTCCGGGAGGGCCAGATACGCAGTATTTT.

The sample holds one count of this clone. This sequence joins TRBV28 and TRBJ2-1; D possibly corresponds to TRBD1 (6 bases). Germline V gene data show CDR1 as MDHEN and CDR2 as SYDVKM. Trimming pared 6 bases from V and 7 bases from J, leaving 13 bases between. The CDR3 length is 13 residues. CDR3 DNA: TGTGCCAGCAGCGACTCTACAGGGAATGAGCAGTTCTTC. Protein sequence: CASSDSTGNEQFF.

This clone was recorded a few times. Mismatch with germline at one junction end may stem from a read error. This chain joins TRBV7-7 and TRBJ2-3; a possible D gene is TRBD1 (5 bases). The CDR3 has 15 amino acids. Germline V gene data show CDR1 as SSHAT and CDR2 as FNYEAQ (reference sequence). CDR3 protein: CASSLGVGPTDTQYF. The CDR3 nucleotides are TGTGCTAGCAGCTTAGGGGTGGGCCCCACAGATACGCAGTATTTT.

The chain couples TRBV15 to TRBJ2-3, with 9 bases matching TRBD2. The CDR3 length is 17 residues. CDR1 and CDR2 (germline): LNHNV, YYDKDF (reference sequence). Trimming at V came to 2 bases and at J to 0 bases, leaving 6 bases not matched to a gene. The CDR3 DNA reads as TGTGCCACCAGCAGATTTCCTAGCGGGACGAGCACAGATACGCAGTATTTT. This codes for CATSRFPSGTSTDTQYF. Drawing the rest from reference TRBV15 and TRBJ2-3, the complete variable domain is DAMVIQNPRYQVTQFGKPVTLSCSQTLNHNVMYWYQQKSSQAPKLLFHYYDKDFNNEADTPDNFQSRRPNTSFCFLDIRSPGLGDTAMYLCATSRFPSGTSTDTQYFGPGTRLTVL.

Here the CDR3 DNA reads TGTGCCAGCAGCCCCATCGGGGACACTGAAGCTTTCTTT. It codes for CASSPIGDTEAFF. The chain joins TRBV7-2 to TRBJ1-1; D not resolved. CDR1 SGHTA and CDR2 FQGNSA come from the germline V gene. The CDR3 has 13 amino acids. V lost 5 bases and J 3 bases, leaving 10 bases between the germline ends.

The chain joins TRBV2 to TRBJ2-7; no reliable D call. Germline V gene sequence: CDR1 SNHLY, CDR2 FYNNEI. Trimming took off 3 bases at V and 4 bases at J, with 7 bases between the two ends. This CDR3 region has 12 residues. CDR3: CASSDGHYEQYF. CDR3 sequence (DNA): TGTGCCAGCAGTGATGGGCATTACGAGCAGTACTTC. The full variable domain, completed using reference TRBV2 and TRBJ2-7, is EPEVTQTPSHQVTQMGQEVILRCVPISNHLYFYWYRQILGQKVEFLVSFYNNEISEKSEIFDDQFSVERPDGSNFTLKIRSTKLEDSAMYFCASSDGHYEQYFGPGTRLTVT.

The rearrangement uses TRBV4-1 and TRBJ2-1, with D possibly TRBD2 on 6 matching bases. Germline values: CDR1 MGHRA, CDR2 YSYEKL. CDR3 length: 16 residues. The V and J ends lost 0 bases and 4 bases respectively, with 13 bases between them. CDR3 sequence (DNA): TGCGCCAGCAGCCAAGATCGGGACTGGCGGTACAATGAGCAGTTCTTC. Protein: CASSQDRDWRYNEQFF.

The gene calls are TRBV29-1 and TRBJ2-5; 11 nucleotides match TRBD2. The CDR3 runs to 13 residues. CDR1 SQVTM and CDR2 ANQGSEA come from the germline V gene. Trimming at V came to 6 bases and at J to 5 bases, leaving 5 bases not matched to a gene. The CDR3 DNA reads as TGCAGCGTCGGGACTAGCGGAGGGGAGACCCAGTACTTC. Protein sequence: CSVGTSGGETQYF.

CDR3: CAWAPGDNSYEQYF. In DNA form, the CDR3 reads TGTGCCTGGGCCCCCGGGGACAATTCCTACGAGCAGTACTTC. This sequence joins TRBV30 and TRBJ2-7; tentative D call: TRBD1 (6 bases). V lost 5 bases to trimming and J lost 1 base, with 15 bases between them. The V gene's germline CDR1 is GTSNPN and CDR2 SVGIG (reference sequence). The CDR3 has 14 residues.

The V call is TRBV10-3, the J call TRBJ2-7; tentative D call: TRBD2 (6 bases). This CDR3 is built from 12 residues. Germline V gene lookup returns CDR1 ENHRY and CDR2 SYGVKD. V was clipped by 8 bases and J by 0 bases, with 8 bases between them. The CDR3 here is CAIRGSSYEQYF. In DNA form, the CDR3 reads TGTGCCATCCGGGGGAGCTCCTACGAGCAGTACTTC.

The table lists this clone with a few counts. The chain is built from TRBV7-9 and TRBJ1-4; TRBD1 agrees at 8 bases. Germline-derived CDR1 and CDR2 are SEHNR and FQNEAQ (reference sequence). The CDR3 contains 15 residues. J gave up 6 bases and V 0 bases, and 3 bases lay outside the gene matches. The CDR3 reads CASSLAGQAHEKLFF. The CDR3 nucleotides are TGTGCCAGCAGCTTAGCGGGACAGGCACATGAAAAACTGTTTTTT.

This chain uses TRBV18 with TRBJ2-7, with TRBD1 matching 7 bases. The CDR3 runs to 12 residues. V dropped 10 bases and J dropped 6; count of bases not matched to a gene: 9. Germline V gene lookup returns CDR1 KGHSH and CDR2 LQKENI. The chain's CDR3 is CATSRDSTEQYF. The CDR3 DNA sequence: TGTGCCACCTCGAGGGACAGTACCGAGCAGTACTTC.